Presented here are 30 T cell receptor beta chains from one specimen sequenced in a study of T-cell memory formation after mild COVID-19. Each CDR3 protein gets one entry after TCRdb re-called the 5' RACE reads with MiXCR. The table shows around 450,000 distinct CDR3 sequences, with 20% occurring only once. The sequenced sample consisted of PBMCs or a T cell subset sorted from them (not recorded which). The receptors derive from an adult woman who had mild COVID-19 (a few samples of this study predate the infection). Cell type and time point are not known.

The chain recombines TRBV6-5 with TRBJ1-5; unclear D gene. The CDR3 runs 14 residues. The ends were cut back, 0 bases at V and 9 bases at J, with 12 bases in the middle. Germline values: CDR1 MNHEY, CDR2 SVGAGI. The DNA for the CDR3 is TGTGCCAGCAGTTACTCAGAGGCCGCGGGGCCCCAGCATTTT. Its protein is CASSYSEAAGPQHF.

This clonotype turned up a few times. The V and J genes are TRBV7-9 and TRBJ2-1, with D unresolved. CDR1 is SEHNR, CDR2 FQNEAQ, per germline (reference sequence). The CDR3 runs to 13 residues. V was clipped by 2 bases and J by 10 bases, with 12 bases between them. DNA of the CDR3: TGTGCCAGCAGCTTACACAATGCGGAGGAGCAGTTCTTC. Its translation: CASSLHNAEEQFF.

The rearrangement links TRBV2 to TRBJ1-1; 8 positions match TRBD1. The CDR3 sequence is 16 residues long. V lost 5 bases, J lost 0 bases, and 8 bases stayed unmatched. Germline assignment: CDR1 SNHLY and CDR2 FYNNEI. This CDR3 is CASSFGQGKMNTEAFF. For the CDR3, the DNA is TGTGCCAGCAGTTTTGGACAGGGTAAAATGAACACTGAAGCTTTCTTT.

The DNA for the CDR3 is TGCAGCGTTGAAGATCTAAGGACAGGGTTGTCCATTCAGTACTTC. It encodes CSVEDLRTGLSIQYF. The chain uses TRBV29-1 and TRBJ2-4; the match to TRBD1 covers 8 bases. The J segment lost 9 bases and the V segment lost 0 bases, leaving 10 bases of the junction unmatched. The CDR3 is 15 residues long. The germline gives CDR1 SQVTM, CDR2 ANQGSEA.

Only a few counts were recorded for this clonotype. The J gene is TRBJ1-1, the V gene TRBV5-6; the D is unclear. Germline V CDR1 and CDR2: SGHDT, YYEEEE. CDR3 length: 12 residues. V was cut by 1 base and J by 7 bases, with 8 bases left in between. The CDR3 region has the DNA TGTGCCAGCAGCTTGTGGGCAGTTGAAGCTTTCTTT. It specifies CASSLWAVEAFF.

This clonotype was counted between two and nine times. This rearrangement joins TRBV6-2 or TRBV6-3 to TRBJ2-3; 10 bases are shared with TRBD2. Germline V gene lookup returns CDR1 MNHEY and CDR2 SVGEGT. V gave up 3 bases and J gave up 3 bases; unmatched junction bases: 3. The CDR3 has 15 amino acids. The CDR3 region has the DNA TGTGCCAGCAGTTATGAACTAGCGGGGACAGATACGCAGTATTTT. It translates to CASSYELAGTDTQYF.

This clonotype was observed once. CDR3 DNA: TGCAGTGCTAGCCGGACAGGTGGCGGTCAGCCCCAGCATTTT. This encodes CSASRTGGGQPQHF. The rearrangement links TRBV20-1 to TRBJ1-5, with 7 bases fitting TRBD1. The CDR3 is 14 amino acids. V trimming: 3 bases; J trimming: 6 bases; junction bases outside the gene matches: 8. Germline V gene data show CDR1 as DFQATT and CDR2 as SNEGSKA (reference sequence).

The gene calls are TRBV30 and TRBJ2-2, with D perhaps matching TRBD2 (6 bases). Trimming removed 4 bases at V and 0 bases at J, with 9 bases between. Per the germline V gene, CDR1 is GTSNPN and CDR2 is SVGIG (reference sequence). The CDR3 sequence is 14 residues long. The CDR3 is CAWKEGSNTGELFF. The CDR3 coding sequence is TGTGCCTGGAAGGAGGGATCGAACACCGGGGAGCTGTTTTTT.

This rearrangement joins TRBV5-1 to TRBJ2-7, with 7 bases matching TRBD1. V lost 4 bases and J lost 1; bases outside the gene matches: 5. Germline V lookup: CDR1 SGHRS, CDR2 YFSETQ. The CDR3 runs 14 residues. The CDR3 bases are TGCGCCAGCAGCAACCGGGACAGTTCCTACGAGCAGTACTTC. It specifies CASSNRDSSYEQYF. The full variable domain, with the rest looked up from reference TRBV5-1 and TRBJ2-7, is KAGVTQTPRYLIKTRGQQVTLSCSPISGHRSVSWYQQTPGQGLQFLFEYFSETQRNKGNFPGRFSGRQFSNSRSEMNVSTLELGDSALYLCASSNRDSSYEQYFGPGTRLTVT.

The V gene is TRBV7-9, the J gene TRBJ2-6; D gene ambiguous. Trimming stripped 5 bases from V and 0 bases from J, with 17 bases between. The CDR3 covers 18 residues. Looked up from germline, CDR1 is SEHNR and CDR2 is FQNEAQ (reference sequence). This CDR3 is CASSTSIVTLSGANVLTF. The CDR3, as DNA: TGTGCCAGCAGCACCTCCATCGTTACACTCTCTGGGGCCAACGTCCTGACTTTC.

This clonotype turned up a few times. CDR3 residues: CASTRDRDSGNTIYF. CDR3 coding DNA: TGTGCCAGCACCAGAGACAGGGACTCTGGAAACACCATATATTTT. The genes are TRBV6-5 and TRBJ1-3; 7 bases map to TRBD1. Trimming took 7 bases from V and 0 from J; bases not matched to a gene: 6. The CDR3 is made up of 15 amino acids. Germline assignment: CDR1 MNHEY and CDR2 SVGAGI.

Remarks on this clonotype: A far bigger clonotype differs at one base, so this is likely a read error. The J gene is TRBJ2-3, the V gene TRBV7-2; no firm D call. This CDR3 spans 11 amino acids. Looked up from germline, CDR1 is SGHTA and CDR2 is FQGNSA. The CDR3 bases are TGTGCCGGCAGCTCCACAGATACGCAGTATTTT. This codes for CAGSSTDTQYF. Full variable domain (outside the CDR3, taken from reference TRBV7-2 and TRBJ2-3): GAGVSQSPSNKVTEKGKDVELRCDPISGHTALYWYRQSLGQGLEFLIYFQGNSAPDKSGLPSDRFSAERTGGSVSTLTIQRTQQEDSAVYLCAGSSTDTQYFGPGTRLTVL.

The genes are TRBV12-3 or TRBV12-4 and TRBJ2-7; 7 bases line up with TRBD1. V shed 8 bases, J shed 3 bases, and the junction held 10 bases outside the gene matches. This CDR3 region has 14 residues. The CDR3 reads CASGQTGWGYEQYF. The CDR3 coding sequence is TGTGCCAGCGGTCAGACAGGGTGGGGCTACGAGCAGTACTTC.

The chain carries TRBV6-5 and TRBJ2-5, with 13 positions matching TRBD2. Germline values: CDR1 MNHEY, CDR2 SVGAGI. The CDR3 spans 15 residues. J gave up 10 bases and V 5 bases, and 10 bases lay outside the gene matches. CDR3 amino acids: CASSPMMTSGGIQYF. CDR3 DNA: TGTGCCAGCAGTCCCATGATGACTAGCGGGGGGATCCAGTACTTC.

This clonotype was seen more than once but under ten times. The chain is built from TRBV7-2 and TRBJ2-2; TRBD2 matches 11 bases. There are 17 residues in the CDR3. Germline V gene lookup returns CDR1 SGHTA and CDR2 FQGNSA. V shed 0 bases, J shed 3 bases, and the junction held 3 bases outside the gene matches. CDR3 region: CASSLAGLAAYTGELFF. The CDR3 bases are TGTGCCAGCAGCTTAGCGGGACTAGCGGCCTACACCGGGGAGCTGTTTTTT.

This clonotype was counted at least ten times. This chain uses TRBV5-1 with TRBJ1-4, with TRBD1 matching over 10 bases. Germline V CDR1 and CDR2: SGHRS, YFSETQ. Losses at the gene ends were 0 bases for V and 8 bases for J; bases not matched to a gene: 4. This CDR3 spans 15 amino acids. CDR3 amino acids: CASSLAGTGDEKLFF. CDR3 nucleotide sequence: TGCGCCAGCAGCTTGGCGGGGACAGGGGACGAAAAACTGTTTTTT. The whole variable domain, remainder taken from reference TRBV5-1 and TRBJ1-4, is KAGVTQTPRYLIKTRGQQVTLSCSPISGHRSVSWYQQTPGQGLQFLFEYFSETQRNKGNFPGRFSGRQFSNSRSEMNVSTLELGDSALYLCASSLAGTGDEKLFFGSGTQLSVL.

This clonotype was detected only a few times. V and J are TRBV2 and TRBJ1-1; D remains unclear. The CDR3 totals 14 residues. From germline, CDR1 is SNHLY and CDR2 FYNNEI. Trimming stripped 6 bases from V and 2 bases from J, with 13 bases between. CDR3 coding DNA: TGTGCCAGCAGCTCGATGGTCCAAAACACTGAAGCTTTCTTT. This codes for CASSSMVQNTEAFF. Full variable domain (rest looked up from reference TRBV2 and TRBJ1-1): EPEVTQTPSHQVTQMGQEVILRCVPISNHLYFYWYRQILGQKVEFLVSFYNNEISEKSEIFDDQFSVERPDGSNFTLKIRSTKLEDSAMYFCASSSMVQNTEAFFGQGTRLTVV.

This clonotype was seen repeatedly, ten times or more. The chain combines TRBV29-1 with TRBJ1-5; D uncertain. Per the germline V gene, CDR1 is SQVTM and CDR2 is ANQGSEA. Trimming shortened V by 6 bases and J by 4 bases, and 13 bases separated the two germline ends. The CDR3 contains 13 residues. In nucleotides, the CDR3 is TGCAGCGTCGAGGTAGAGCTTAATCAGCCCCAGCATTTT. Translated, it gives CSVEVELNQPQHF. The full variable domain, in which reference TRBV29-1 and TRBJ1-5 provide the parts outside the CDR3, is SAVISQKPSRDICQRGTSLTIQCQVDSQVTMMFWYRQQPGQSLTLIATANQGSEATYESGFVIDKFPISRPNLTFSTLTVSNMSPEDSSIYLCSVEVELNQPQHFGDGTRLSIL.

CDR3 sequence reads: CAISEPDRGWDTQYF. The CDR3 DNA is TGTGCCATCAGTGAGCCGGACAGGGGCTGGGATACGCAGTATTTT. The chain is built from TRBV10-3 and TRBJ2-3; 9 nucleotides line up with TRBD1. With 2 bases clipped from V and 6 bases from J, the junction kept 6 bases outside the gene matches. This CDR3 spans 15 amino acids. Germline values: CDR1 ENHRY, CDR2 SYGVKD.

The chain couples TRBV7-9 to TRBJ2-4; 9 positions match TRBD2. After removal of 5 bases from V and 6 bases from J, the junction contained 5 bases not matched to a gene. CDR3 length: 14 residues. The germline V gene has CDR1 SEHNR and CDR2 FQNEAQ (reference sequence). The DNA for the CDR3 is TGTGCCAGCAGCCCTGCGGGAGGGGGAAACATTCAGTACTTC. This encodes CASSPAGGGNIQYF.

The table lists this clonotype with a few counts. Written as DNA, the CDR3 is TGTGCCAGCAGCTTAGTTAGCGGGAGGCAGGAGACCCAGTACTTC. Translating it yields CASSLVSGRQETQYF. The genes are TRBV7-9 and TRBJ2-5; 10 nucleotides align to TRBD2. J was trimmed by 5 bases and V by 1 base; bases with no gene match: 4. Germline V gives CDR1 SEHNR, CDR2 FQNEAQ (reference sequence). The CDR3 contains 15 residues.

This chain connects TRBV5-1 to TRBJ1-1; D perhaps matches TRBD1 (5 bases). The germline V gene encodes CDR1 SGHRS and CDR2 YFSETQ. The CDR3 extends over 16 amino acids. The V and J ends lost 0 bases and 0 bases respectively, with 12 bases between them. The CDR3 sequence: CASSLEMGRLNTEAFF. CDR3 nucleotides: TGCGCCAGCAGCTTGGAGATGGGACGGCTGAACACTGAAGCTTTCTTT.

This clonotype was found a few times. V and J are TRBV14 and TRBJ1-1; D is uncertain. With 1 base removed from V and 4 bases from J, the gap between germline ends came to 7 bases. CDR1 is SGHDN and CDR2 is FVKESK in the germline V gene. CDR3 length: 13 amino acids. The CDR3 region is CASSQVSGTEAFF. The CDR3, as DNA: TGTGCCAGCAGCCAAGTATCTGGCACTGAAGCTTTCTTT. Complete variable domain (other parts from reference TRBV14 and TRBJ1-1): EAGVTQFPSHSVIEKGQTVTLRCDPISGHDNLYWYRRVMGKEIKFLLHFVKESKQDESGMPNNRFLAERTGGTYSTLKVQPAELEDSGVYFCASSQVSGTEAFFGQGTRLTVV.

This clonotype was counted only a few times. The chain joins TRBV13 to TRBJ2-7; 11 bases fit TRBD2. The CDR3 has 15 amino acids. J lost 3 bases, V lost 1 base, and 2 bases had no gene match. Germline values: CDR1 PRHDT, CDR2 FYEKMQ (reference sequence). The CDR3 DNA is TGTGCCAGCAGCTTAGAGCTAGCGGGGGGCTACGAGCAGTACTTC. The encoded protein is CASSLELAGGYEQYF.

This clonotype was observed a few times. Here the CDR3 reads CSAIWQGVNYEQYF. In nucleotides, the CDR3 is TGCAGTGCTATTTGGCAGGGGGTTAACTACGAGCAGTACTTC. V and J are TRBV20-1 and TRBJ2-7, with 7 bases matching TRBD1. Unmatched junction bases numbered 9, after V lost 4 bases and J lost 3 bases. CDR1 is DFQATT and CDR2 is SNEGSKA in the germline V gene (reference sequence). The CDR3 totals 14 residues.

The J gene is TRBJ2-1, the V gene TRBV6-1, with TRBD1 matching 9 bases. CDR1 and CDR2 (germline): MNHNS, SASEGT. The CDR3 has 15 residues. V lost 3 bases to trimming and J lost 5 bases; unmatched junction nucleotides: 5. CDR3 in amino acids: CASSDGQGTHNEQFF. In nucleotides, the CDR3 is TGTGCCAGCAGTGATGGACAGGGGACCCACAATGAGCAGTTCTTC.

V and J are TRBV9 and TRBJ1-1; maybe TRBD1 (6 bases). Trimming shortened V by 3 bases and J by 7 bases, and 19 bases separated the two germline ends. Germline V gene lookup returns CDR1 SGDLS and CDR2 YYNGEE. The CDR3 is made up of 15 amino acids. The CDR3 bases are TGTGCCAGCAGCGGGGAACAGGGACCAGGGAGTGAAGCTTTCTTT. It specifies CASSGEQGPGSEAFF.

CDR3 protein: CASIGSGSIDNEQFF. In nucleotides, the CDR3 is TGTGCCAGCATAGGTAGCGGGAGTATTGACAATGAGCAGTTCTTC. The chain links TRBV2 to TRBJ2-1; 9 bases match TRBD2. The CDR3 totals 15 residues. The V gene's germline CDR1 is SNHLY and CDR2 FYNNEI. With V trimmed by 7 bases and J by 5 bases, 9 bases remained unmatched.

This clonotype was observed a few times. DNA of the CDR3: TGTGCCAGCAGCTTGAGGACAAGGTTTACTTTCTTT. Its translation: CASSLRTRFTFF. The chain uses TRBV7-2 and TRBJ1-1; a weak D match, TRBD1 (5 bases). Trimming shortened V by 3 bases and J by 12 bases, and 14 bases separated the two germline ends. This CDR3 spans 12 amino acids. The germline V gene encodes CDR1 SGHTA and CDR2 FQGNSA.

The chain recombines TRBV20-1 with TRBJ1-2, with 10 bases matching TRBD1. V was clipped by 2 bases and J by 3 bases; unmatched bases: 12. Per germline, CDR1 DFQATT and CDR2 SNEGSKA (reference sequence). This CDR3 has 17 residues. CDR3 DNA sequence: TGCAGTGCTAGACCCGCTTGGGACAGGGGAAACGACTATGGCTACACCTTC. It specifies CSARPAWDRGNDYGYTF.